The clone carrying this T cell receptor (beta chain) was observed a few times. Antigen unknown. V was clipped by 4 bases and J by 2 bases, with 20 bases between them. The CDR3 has 17 amino acids. Per the germline V gene, CDR1 is SGDLS and CDR2 is YYNGEE. This specimen comes from a study of T cells after yellow fever vaccination. Overall study findings and caveats: The appearance of a small share of clonotypes in both CD4 and CD8 compartments was observed.

MiXCR was run by TCRdb on the 5' RACE reads, yielding one entry per CDR3 protein. The sample contains hundreds of thousands of distinct CDR3 sequences, approximately 16% of which appear only once. The sample was PBMCs, taken 5 to 6 days after the first yellow fever vaccination. The chain recombines TRBV9 with TRBJ2-3; D is tentatively TRBD1 or TRBD2 (5 bases each). The TCR sequence derives from a man between 18 and 35 years old who received the YFV17D yellow fever vaccine. CDR3 DNA: TGTGCCAGCAGCCCCCCCGGGACGAAGACCCACACAGATACGCAGTATTTT. It codes for CASSPPGTKTHTDTQYF.